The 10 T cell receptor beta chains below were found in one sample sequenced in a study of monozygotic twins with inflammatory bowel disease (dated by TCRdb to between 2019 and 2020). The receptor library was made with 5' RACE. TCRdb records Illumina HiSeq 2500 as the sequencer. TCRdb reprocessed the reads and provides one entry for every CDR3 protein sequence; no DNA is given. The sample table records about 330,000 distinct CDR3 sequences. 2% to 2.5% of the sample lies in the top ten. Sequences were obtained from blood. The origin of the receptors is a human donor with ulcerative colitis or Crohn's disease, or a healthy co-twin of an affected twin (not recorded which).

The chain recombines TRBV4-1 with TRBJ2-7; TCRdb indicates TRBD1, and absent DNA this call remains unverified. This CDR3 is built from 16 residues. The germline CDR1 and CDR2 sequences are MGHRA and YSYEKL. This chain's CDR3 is CASSQEGQVRHSEQYF.

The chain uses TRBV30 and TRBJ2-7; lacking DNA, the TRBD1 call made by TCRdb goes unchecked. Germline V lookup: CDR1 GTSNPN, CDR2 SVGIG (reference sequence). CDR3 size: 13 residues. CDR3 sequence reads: CACRSGGAHEQYF.

This CDR3 reads CASSLPTGKGAYGYGYTF. V gene TRBV11-1 combines with J gene TRBJ1-2; TCRdb returns TRBD1, unconfirmable since there is no DNA. The germline gives CDR1 SGHAT, CDR2 FQDESV (reference sequence). The CDR3 covers 18 residues.

CDR3 amino acids: CASGTSGGSDTQYF. This chain connects TRBV12-3 or TRBV12-4 to TRBJ2-3; the TCRdb call, TRBD2, lacks DNA for checking. This CDR3 region has 14 residues.

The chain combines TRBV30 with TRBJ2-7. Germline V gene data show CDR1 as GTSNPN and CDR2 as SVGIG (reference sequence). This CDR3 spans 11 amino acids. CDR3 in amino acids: CACQSSYEQYF.

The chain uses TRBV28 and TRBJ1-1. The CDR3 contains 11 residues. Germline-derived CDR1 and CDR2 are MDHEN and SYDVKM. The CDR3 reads CASSPQTKAFF.

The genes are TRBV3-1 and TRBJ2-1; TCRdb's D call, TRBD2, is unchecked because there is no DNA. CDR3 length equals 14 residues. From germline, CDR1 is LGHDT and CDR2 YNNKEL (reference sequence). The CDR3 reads CASGTLRETHLQFF.

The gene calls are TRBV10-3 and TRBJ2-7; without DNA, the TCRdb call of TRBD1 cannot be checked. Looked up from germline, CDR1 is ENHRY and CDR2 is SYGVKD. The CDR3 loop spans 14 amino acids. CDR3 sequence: CAISKDRALDEQYF.

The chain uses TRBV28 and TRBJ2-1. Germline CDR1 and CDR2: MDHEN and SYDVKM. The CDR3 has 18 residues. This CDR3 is CASSPNVDSIRQYNEQFF.

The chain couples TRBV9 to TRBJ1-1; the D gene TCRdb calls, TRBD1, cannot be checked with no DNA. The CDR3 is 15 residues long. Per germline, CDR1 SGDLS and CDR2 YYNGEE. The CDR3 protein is CASSANDRGNTEAFF. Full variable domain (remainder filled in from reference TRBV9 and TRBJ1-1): DSGVTQTPKHLITATGQRVTLRCSPRSGDLSVYWYQQSLDQGLQFLIQYYNGEERAKGNILERFSAQQFPDLHSELNLSSLELGDSALYFCASSANDRGNTEAFFGQGTRLTVV.